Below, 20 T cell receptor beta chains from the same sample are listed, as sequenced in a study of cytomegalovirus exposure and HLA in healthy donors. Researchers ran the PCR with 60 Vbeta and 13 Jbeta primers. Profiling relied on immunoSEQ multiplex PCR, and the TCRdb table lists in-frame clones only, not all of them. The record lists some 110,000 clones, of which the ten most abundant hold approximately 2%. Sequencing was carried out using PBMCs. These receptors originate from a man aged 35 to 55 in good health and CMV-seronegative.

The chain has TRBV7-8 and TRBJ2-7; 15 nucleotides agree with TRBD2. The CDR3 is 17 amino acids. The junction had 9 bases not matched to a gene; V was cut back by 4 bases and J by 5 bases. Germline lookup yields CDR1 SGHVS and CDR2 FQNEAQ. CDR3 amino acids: CASSSGLAGGRNNEQYF. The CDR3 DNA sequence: TGTGCCAGCAGCTCCGGACTAGCGGGAGGGAGGAACAACGAGCAGTACTTC.

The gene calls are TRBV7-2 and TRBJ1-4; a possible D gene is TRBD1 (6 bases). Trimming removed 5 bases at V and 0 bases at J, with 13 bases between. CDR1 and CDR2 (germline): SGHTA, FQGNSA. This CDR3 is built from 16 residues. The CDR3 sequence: CASSPHRATTNEKLFF. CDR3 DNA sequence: TGTGCCAGCAGCCCCCACAGGGCGACAACTAATGAAAAACTGTTTTTT.

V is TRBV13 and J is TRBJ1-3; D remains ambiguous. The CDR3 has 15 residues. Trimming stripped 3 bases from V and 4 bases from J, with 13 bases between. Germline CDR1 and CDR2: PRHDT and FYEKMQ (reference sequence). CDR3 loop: CASSFSPQGGNTIYF. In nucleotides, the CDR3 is TGTGCCAGCAGCTTTAGCCCCCAAGGAGGAAACACCATATATTTT.

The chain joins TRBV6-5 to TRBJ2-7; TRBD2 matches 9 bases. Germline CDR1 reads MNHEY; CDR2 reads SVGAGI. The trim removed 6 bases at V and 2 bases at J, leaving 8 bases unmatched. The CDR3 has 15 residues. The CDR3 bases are TGTGCCAGCAGACTACTGACTAGCGGTACCTACGAGCAGTACTTC. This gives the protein CASRLLTSGTYEQYF.

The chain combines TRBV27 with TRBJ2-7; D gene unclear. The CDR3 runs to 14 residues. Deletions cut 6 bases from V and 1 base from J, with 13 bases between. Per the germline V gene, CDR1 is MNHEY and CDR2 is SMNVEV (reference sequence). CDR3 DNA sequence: TGTGCCAGCAGGCGATCCCTCAAATCCTACGAGCAGTACTTC. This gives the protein CASRRSLKSYEQYF.

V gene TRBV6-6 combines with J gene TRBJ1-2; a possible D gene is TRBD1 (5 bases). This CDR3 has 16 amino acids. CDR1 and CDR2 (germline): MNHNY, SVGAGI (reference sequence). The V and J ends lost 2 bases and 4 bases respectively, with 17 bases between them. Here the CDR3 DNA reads TGTGCCAGCAGTTACCCAGGGCAGGGTGTCAGCTATGGCTACACCTTC. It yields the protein CASSYPGQGVSYGYTF.

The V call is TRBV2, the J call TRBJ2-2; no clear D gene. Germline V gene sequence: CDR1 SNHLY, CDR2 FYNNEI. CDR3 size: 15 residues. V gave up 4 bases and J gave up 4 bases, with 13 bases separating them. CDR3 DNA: TGTGCCAGCAGTGTGGGCCCGAGCAGCACCGGGGAGCTGTTTTTT. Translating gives CASSVGPSSTGELFF.

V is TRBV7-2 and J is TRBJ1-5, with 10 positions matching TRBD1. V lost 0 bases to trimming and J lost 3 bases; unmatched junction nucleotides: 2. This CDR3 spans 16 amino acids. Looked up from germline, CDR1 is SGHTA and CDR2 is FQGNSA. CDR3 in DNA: TGTGCCAGCAGCTTAGCGGGGACAGGGGCCAATCAGCCCCAGCATTTT. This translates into CASSLAGTGANQPQHF.

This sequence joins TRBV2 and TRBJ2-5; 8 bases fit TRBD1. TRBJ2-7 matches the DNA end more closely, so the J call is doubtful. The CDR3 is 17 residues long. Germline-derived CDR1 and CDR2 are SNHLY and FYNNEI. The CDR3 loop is CASRYLGQGGITYEQYF. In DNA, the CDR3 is TGTGCCAGCAGATATTTAGGACAGGGTGGGATAACCTACGAGCAGTACTTC.

Here the CDR3 DNA reads TGTGCCAGTAGTAGAACAGGGTATATTGGTTCCGGGGAGCTGTTTTTT. Translated, it gives CASSRTGYIGSGELFF. This chain links TRBV19 with TRBJ2-2; D possibly corresponds to TRBD1 (6 bases). The ends were cut back, 4 bases at V and 6 bases at J, with 18 bases in the middle. From germline, CDR1 is LNHDA and CDR2 SQIVND (reference sequence). CDR3 length: 16 residues.

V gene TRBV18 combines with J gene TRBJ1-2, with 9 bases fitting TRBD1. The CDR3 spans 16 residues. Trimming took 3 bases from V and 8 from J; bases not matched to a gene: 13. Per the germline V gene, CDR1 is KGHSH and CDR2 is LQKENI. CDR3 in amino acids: CASSPQQQGAQNGYTF. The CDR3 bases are TGTGCCAGCTCACCCCAGCAACAGGGGGCGCAGAACGGCTACACCTTC.

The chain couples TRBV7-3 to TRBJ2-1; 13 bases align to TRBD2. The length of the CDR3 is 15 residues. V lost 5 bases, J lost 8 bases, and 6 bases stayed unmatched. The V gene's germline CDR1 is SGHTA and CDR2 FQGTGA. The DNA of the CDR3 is TGTGCCAGCAGCCCGAAAGGACTAGCGGGAGATGAGCAGTTCTTC. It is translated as CASSPKGLAGDEQFF.

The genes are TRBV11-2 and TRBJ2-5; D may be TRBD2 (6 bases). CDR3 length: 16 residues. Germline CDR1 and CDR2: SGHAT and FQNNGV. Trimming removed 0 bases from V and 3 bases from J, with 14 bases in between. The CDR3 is CASSLDHSSGKETQYF. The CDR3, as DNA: TGTGCCAGCAGCTTAGATCATAGTAGCGGAAAAGAGACCCAGTACTTC.

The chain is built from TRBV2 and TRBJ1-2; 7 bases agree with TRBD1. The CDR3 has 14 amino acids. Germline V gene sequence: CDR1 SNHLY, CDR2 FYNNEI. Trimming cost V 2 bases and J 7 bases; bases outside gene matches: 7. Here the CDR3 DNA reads TGTGCCAGCAGTGAACTGGGGACAGAATCTGGCTACACCTTC. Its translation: CASSELGTESGYTF.

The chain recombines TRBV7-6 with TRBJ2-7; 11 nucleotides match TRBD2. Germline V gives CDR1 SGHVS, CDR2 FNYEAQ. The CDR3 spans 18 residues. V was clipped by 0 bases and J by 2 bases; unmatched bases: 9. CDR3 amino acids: CASSLAPGTSGQAYEQYF. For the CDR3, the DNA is TGTGCCAGCAGCTTAGCACCCGGGACTAGCGGACAAGCCTACGAGCAGTACTTC.

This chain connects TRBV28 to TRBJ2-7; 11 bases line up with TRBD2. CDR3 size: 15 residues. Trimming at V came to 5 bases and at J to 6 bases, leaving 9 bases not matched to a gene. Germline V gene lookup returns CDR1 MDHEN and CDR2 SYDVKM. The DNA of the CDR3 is TGTGCCAGCAGTGAAACTAGCGGGGGACTTGTCGAGCAGTACTTC. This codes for CASSETSGGLVEQYF.

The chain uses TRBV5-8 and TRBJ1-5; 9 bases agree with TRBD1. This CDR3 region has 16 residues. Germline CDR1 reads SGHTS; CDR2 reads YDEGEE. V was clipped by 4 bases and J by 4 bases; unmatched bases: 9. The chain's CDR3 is CASSPPTGTGNQPQHF. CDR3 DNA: TGTGCCAGCAGCCCCCCCACAGGGACAGGGAATCAGCCCCAGCATTTT.

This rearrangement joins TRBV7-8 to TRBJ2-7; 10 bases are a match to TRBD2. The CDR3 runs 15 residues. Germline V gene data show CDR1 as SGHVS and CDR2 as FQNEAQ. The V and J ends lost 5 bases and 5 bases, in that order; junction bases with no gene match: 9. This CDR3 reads CASSLWSGREDEQYF. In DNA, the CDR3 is TGTGCCAGCAGCCTATGGAGCGGGAGGGAGGACGAGCAGTACTTC. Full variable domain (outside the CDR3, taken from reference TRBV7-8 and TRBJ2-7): GAGVSQSPRYKVAKRGQDVALRCDPISGHVSLFWYQQALGQGPEFLTYFQNEAQLDKSGLPSDRFFAERPEGSVSTLKIQRTQQEDSAVYLCASSLWSGREDEQYFGPGTRLTVT.

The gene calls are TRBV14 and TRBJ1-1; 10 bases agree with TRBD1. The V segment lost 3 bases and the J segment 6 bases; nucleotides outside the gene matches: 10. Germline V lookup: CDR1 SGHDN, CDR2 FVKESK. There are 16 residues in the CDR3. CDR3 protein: CASSQGTGAPRPEAFF. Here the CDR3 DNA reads TGTGCCAGCAGCCAGGGGACAGGGGCCCCGCGACCTGAAGCTTTCTTT.

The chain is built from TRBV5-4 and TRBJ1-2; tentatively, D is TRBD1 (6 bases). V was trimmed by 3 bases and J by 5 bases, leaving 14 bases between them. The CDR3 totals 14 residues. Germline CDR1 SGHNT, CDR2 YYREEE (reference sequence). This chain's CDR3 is CASSSQGSPYGYTF. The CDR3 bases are TGTGCCAGCAGCTCACAGGGTTCCCCTTATGGCTACACCTTC.